This T cell receptor beta chain derives from a study of blood T cell repertoires in COVID-19. Looked up from germline, CDR1 is MNHNS and CDR2 is SASEGT. The CDR3 is 15 amino acids. The J segment lost 0 bases and the V segment lost 3 bases, leaving 0 bases of the junction unmatched. Individuals drawn from 24 US areas were about 18 to 95 years old. Assay: immunoSEQ multiplex PCR; the TCRdb copy retains only in-frame clones and omits some. The data show around 300,000 clones, roughly 85% seen once. The chain is built from TRBV6-1 and TRBJ2-1, with 9 bases aligning to TRBD2. Sequencing used PBMCs or T cells enriched from blood (not recorded which). This receptor was obtained from a woman aged 45 to 65 who had recovered from COVID-19. CDR3 sequence (DNA): TGTGCCAGCAGTGATAGCGGGAGCTCCTACAATGAGCAGTTCTTC. Translated: CASSDSGSSYNEQFF.